The 22 T cell receptor beta chains presented below share a single source sample, sequenced in a study of CD4+ T cells in melanoma. Profiled with immunoSEQ multiplex PCR; TCRdb holds only in-frame clones, not every one. This sample has over 100,000 clones, with 92% found just once. Source material: peripheral blood. These receptors all stem from a human donor with melanoma.

The chain joins TRBV10-3 to TRBJ2-5; the match to TRBD2 covers 8 bases. CDR3 length: 15 residues. In germline, CDR1 is ENHRY, CDR2 SYGVKD. The trim removed 0 bases at V and 2 bases at J, leaving 2 bases unmatched. The DNA for the CDR3 is TGTGCCATCAGTGAGTCCGCGGGGGGTCAAGAGACCCAGTACTTC. Translating gives CAISESAGGQETQYF.

V usage is TRBV9 and J usage is TRBJ2-3, with 12 bases identical to TRBD2. The V and J ends lost 5 bases and 2 bases, in that order; junction bases with no gene match: 9. The CDR3 is 17 amino acids. Per germline, CDR1 SGDLS and CDR2 YYNGEE. In DNA, the CDR3 is TGTGCCAGCAGAGCTGGGACTAGCGGGTCCCACACAGATACGCAGTATTTT. Residues: CASRAGTSGSHTDTQYF.

The sample holds a few counts of this clone. The V and J genes are TRBV5-8 and TRBJ1-2; D is perhaps TRBD1 (6 bases). There are 15 residues in the CDR3. Germline V gene lookup returns CDR1 SGHTS and CDR2 YDEGEE. Trimming took 4 bases from V and 5 from J, leaving 18 bases between them. The CDR3 DNA sequence: TGTGCCAGCAGCCGGACTGCCGGGACAATTTATGGCTACACCTTC. It codes for CASSRTAGTIYGYTF.

The rearrangement uses TRBV7-9 and TRBJ1-1; a possible D gene is TRBD1 (5 bases). The CDR3 is made up of 13 amino acids. The V end was cut by 1 base, the J end by 4 bases, with 7 bases between. Germline V CDR1 and CDR2: SEHNR, FQNEAQ (reference sequence). The CDR3, as DNA: TGTGCCAGCAGCTTAGGCCAGGGCACTGAAGCTTTCTTT. It specifies CASSLGQGTEAFF.

Points on this clone: The same CDR3 also results from other DNA sequences found in this sample. The chain carries TRBV27 and TRBJ1-1; D remains unclear. Germline V lookup: CDR1 MNHEY, CDR2 SMNVEV (reference sequence). This CDR3 spans 13 amino acids. Trimming pared 3 bases from V and 1 base from J, leaving 6 bases between. The CDR3 here is CASSLSRNTEAFF. The CDR3 coding sequence is TGTGCCAGCAGTTTGTCCAGGAACACTGAAGCTTTCTTT.

As regards this clone: The identical CDR3 is also encoded by other nucleotide sequences in the sample. The chain couples TRBV4-1 to TRBJ1-2; 7 positions agree with TRBD1. CDR1 is MGHRA and CDR2 is YSYEKL in the germline V gene. V dropped 2 bases and J dropped 2; count of bases not matched to a gene: 2. This CDR3 is built from 14 residues. The CDR3 here is CASSQRQGNYGYTF. In DNA, the CDR3 is TGCGCCAGCAGCCAAAGACAGGGCAACTATGGCTACACCTTC.

V gene TRBV7-2 combines with J gene TRBJ1-1, with D uncertain. CDR1 is SGHTA, CDR2 FQGNSA, per germline. The CDR3 is 14 residues long. The V end was cut by 5 bases, the J end by 4 bases, with 14 bases between. The CDR3 is CASSPFVRGTEAFF. CDR3 bases: TGTGCCAGCAGCCCCTTTGTTCGGGGCACTGAAGCTTTCTTT. The variable domain in full, completed from reference TRBV7-2 and TRBJ1-1, reads GAGVSQSPSNKVTEKGKDVELRCDPISGHTALYWYRQSLGQGLEFLIYFQGNSAPDKSGLPSDRFSAERTGGSVSTLTIQRTQQEDSAVYLCASSPFVRGTEAFFGQGTRLTVV.

The V call is TRBV4-3, the J call TRBJ2-7; TRBD2 matches at 9 bases. Looked up from germline, CDR1 is LGHNA and CDR2 is YSLEER. V shed 1 base, J shed 3 bases, and the junction held 4 bases outside the gene matches. The CDR3 totals 15 residues. CDR3 amino acids: CASSQATTSGYEQYF. The CDR3 DNA sequence: TGCGCCAGCAGCCAAGCGACGACTAGCGGCTACGAGCAGTACTTC.

This sequence joins TRBV18 and TRBJ1-4; no clear D. The CDR3 is 14 residues long. CDR1 KGHSH and CDR2 LQKENI come from the germline V gene. Trimming removed 2 bases from V and 4 bases from J, with 8 bases in between. The CDR3 region has the DNA TGTGCCAGCTCACCAGGGCAGGATAATGAAAAACTGTTTTTT. Translation: CASSPGQDNEKLFF.

This clone was observed once. The chain links TRBV7-6 to TRBJ2-7; weak D call: TRBD1 (7 bases). V lost 2 bases and J lost 7, with 12 bases in between. CDR1 is SGHVS, CDR2 FNYEAQ, per germline. This CDR3 contains 13 residues. This chain's CDR3 is CASSLWRDREQYF. CDR3 in DNA: TGTGCCAGCAGCTTATGGAGGGACAGAGAGCAGTACTTC.

The chain is built from TRBV10-1 and TRBJ2-5; 12 bases are a match to TRBD2. Germline V gene data show CDR1 as WNHNN and CDR2 as SYGVQD (reference sequence). Trimming removed 5 bases from V and 8 bases from J; junction bases left unmatched: 9. This CDR3 has 15 amino acids. The CDR3 loop is CASSIFGTSGSTQYF. CDR3 in DNA: TGCGCCAGCAGTATTTTTGGGACTAGCGGGTCTACCCAGTACTTC.

The chain is built from TRBV28 and TRBJ1-2; 9 bases fit TRBD1. Germline trimming cut 6 bases from V and 3 bases from J; bases unmatched to any gene: 8. The CDR3 spans 15 residues. The germline CDR1 and CDR2 sequences are MDHEN and SYDVKM. Here the CDR3 DNA reads TGTGCCAGCAGGGCTCCGGGACAGGGTGACTATGGCTACACCTTC. Translation: CASRAPGQGDYGYTF.

V and J are TRBV18 and TRBJ2-7; 8 nucleotides agree with TRBD2. Germline V lookup: CDR1 KGHSH, CDR2 LQKENI. CDR3 length: 18 residues. The ends lost 3 bases at V and 8 bases at J; junction bases unmatched: 21. The CDR3 nucleotides read TGTGCCAGCTCACCCCTTCCGGTTATTAGCGGGACTCCGTACCAGCAGTACTTC. It is translated as CASSPLPVISGTPYQQYF. Supplemented by reference TRBV18 and TRBJ2-7, the full variable domain reads NAGVMQNPRHLVRRRGQEARLRCSPMKGHSHVYWYRQLPEEGLKFMVYLQKENIIDESGMPKERFSAEFPKEGPSILRIQQVVRGDSAAYFCASSPLPVISGTPYQQYFGPGTRLTVT.

J is TRBJ2-5 and V is TRBV28; D remains ambiguous. Germline CDR1 reads MDHEN; CDR2 reads SYDVKM. Trimming removed 3 bases from V and 2 bases from J, with 7 bases in between. The CDR3 loop spans 13 amino acids. The CDR3 bases are TGTGCCAGCAGTTTTCCGGGTCAAGAGACCCAGTACTTC. It encodes CASSFPGQETQYF.

The chain couples TRBV4-3 to TRBJ2-6; D is unclear. Germline V CDR1 and CDR2: LGHNA, YSLEER. Trimming shortened V by 0 bases and J by 2 bases, and 5 bases separated the two germline ends. This CDR3 is 15 amino acids long. The CDR3 protein is CASSQDGPGANVLTF. The CDR3 region has the DNA TGCGCCAGCAGCCAAGATGGGCCTGGGGCCAACGTCCTGACTTTC.

The chain links TRBV15 to TRBJ1-5, with TRBD1 identical over 8 bases. The CDR3 has 16 residues. Germline loops: CDR1 LNHNV, CDR2 YYDKDF (reference sequence). The junction had 16 bases not matched to a gene; V was cut back by 8 bases and J by 7 bases. CDR3 residues: CATEDWGQGAGQPQHF. CDR3 DNA: TGTGCCACCGAGGACTGGGGGCAGGGGGCAGGGCAGCCCCAGCATTTT.

The chain is built from TRBV6-1 and TRBJ2-3; TRBD1 agrees at 9 bases. There are 15 residues in the CDR3. The J segment lost 3 bases and the V segment lost 1 base, leaving 2 bases of the junction unmatched. Germline V lookup: CDR1 MNHNS, CDR2 SASEGT. The CDR3 DNA reads TGTGCCAGCAGTGAAGACAGGGGGCCGACAGATACGCAGTATTTT. Its protein product is CASSEDRGPTDTQYF.

This chain connects TRBV28 to TRBJ2-2; TRBD1 or TRBD2 may be the D gene (6 bases each). The V end lost 3 bases, the J end lost 6 bases, and 14 bases lay between the germline ends. This CDR3 has 15 residues. Germline CDR1 reads MDHEN; CDR2 reads SYDVKM. DNA of the CDR3: TGTGCCAGCAGTTTGGGGGGCGGTTCTGCCGGGGAGCTGTTTTTT. Amino acids: CASSLGGGSAGELFF.

This chain joins TRBV14 and TRBJ2-3, with TRBD2 matching over 7 bases. Germline CDR1 is SGHDN and CDR2 is FVKESK. With V trimmed by 4 bases and J by 0 bases, 4 bases remained unmatched. The CDR3 contains 15 residues. The CDR3 nucleotides are TGTGCCAGCAGCCGGGCGGGGGTTAGCACAGATACGCAGTATTTT. Amino acids: CASSRAGVSTDTQYF.

This sequence joins TRBV7-3 and TRBJ1-1, with D possibly TRBD1 on 6 matching bases. Germline CDR1 SGHTA, CDR2 FQGTGA. V lost 5 bases and J lost 5, with 12 bases in between. This CDR3 is built from 13 residues. The CDR3 bases are TGTGCCAGCAGCCAAGGACAGACAACTGAAGCTTTCTTT. Translation gives CASSQGQTTEAFF.

This clone was recorded only once. DNA of the CDR3: TGTGCCAGCAGCCAAGAAGGAGACCTAGCGGGCGGCATGTATGATACGCAGTATTTT. Protein product: CASSQEGDLAGGMYDTQYF. This chain links TRBV4-2 with TRBJ2-3; 8 bases match TRBD2. This CDR3 is built from 19 residues. Germline V gene sequence: CDR1 LGHNA, CDR2 YNFKEQ. Trimming cost V 0 bases and J 6 bases; bases outside gene matches: 17.

J is TRBJ2-1 and V is TRBV4-2, with 8 bases fitting TRBD2. With 0 bases clipped from V and 9 bases from J, the junction kept 7 bases outside the gene matches. Looked up from germline, CDR1 is LGHNA and CDR2 is YNFKEQ. This CDR3 has 15 amino acids. The CDR3, as DNA: TGTGCCAGCAGCCAAGATCGGGTAGCGGGAAGTGAGCAGTTCTTC. It encodes CASSQDRVAGSEQFF.